A selection of T cell receptor beta chains follows, all from one sample in a study of cytomegalovirus exposure and HLA in healthy donors. Generated by immunoSEQ multiplex PCR, the TCRdb table keeps only in-frame clones and is missing some. The sample lists approximately 100,000 clones; around three quarters were seen once. Sequenced sample: PBMCs. The receptors come from a woman aged 45 to 65 in good health and CMV-seropositive. Each CDR3 is given with its conserved first and last residue. A D gene is named only where the DNA matches it firmly. Clone size, where shown, is once, few, many, or a class for clones that have expanded.

DNA,CDR3,J,V,size,D
TGTGCCAGCTCACAAACAGGGACGAGTGGCAATCAGCCCCAGCATTTT,CASSQTGTSGNQPQHF,TRBJ1-5,TRBV18,.,.
TGTGCCAGCAGCTTTCAGGGCCTGCCCAAAGTCTACGAGCAGTACTTC,CASSFQGLPKVYEQYF,TRBJ2-7,TRBV7-2,.,.
TGTGCCATCAGTGGGGGACTTAAGGGGGCCCTATTGAATGAGCAGTTCTTC,CAISGGLKGALLNEQFF,TRBJ2-1,TRBV10-3,.,.
TGTGCCAGCAGCTTATGGCCGGGAGGGGCACATAGCAATCAGCCCCAGCATTTT,CASSLWPGGAHSNQPQHF,TRBJ1-5,TRBV5-8,.,.
TGTGCCAGCAGCTGGGAGAGCTCCTACAATGAGCAGTTCTTC,CASSWESSYNEQFF,TRBJ2-1,TRBV7-8,.,.
TGTGCCAGTAGTATAGAAGAGGGTTCACCCCTCCACTTT,CASSIEEGSPLHF,TRBJ1-6,TRBV19,.,.
TGTGCCAGCAGCGCCCGGGACAGTTACCAGCCCCAGCATTTT,CASSARDSYQPQHF,TRBJ1-5,TRBV9,.,TRBD1
TGTGCCAGTAGTGGTCGGACAGGGTCATATGAAAAACTGTTTTTT,CASSGRTGSYEKLFF,TRBJ1-4,TRBV19,.,TRBD1
TGTGCCAGAGCTGGTGGGGACAGTTCAACTCGAAGCTCCTACGAGCAGTACTTC,CARAGGDSSTRSSYEQYF,TRBJ2-7,TRBV19,.,TRBD1
TGTGCCATCAGTTCCCTTCCCCCCTCAGGGTCATCAAACTACGAGCAGTACTTC,CAISSLPPSGSSNYEQYF,TRBJ2-7,TRBV10-3,.,.
TGTGCCAGCAGTCAGGGGGGTATCTACAATGAGCAGTTCTTC,CASSQGGIYNEQFF,TRBJ2-1,TRBV11-3,.,.
TGTGCCTGGAGTGTGGGCTCTGGAGAGCAGTACTTC,CAWSVGSGEQYF,TRBJ2-7,TRBV30,.,.
TGTGCCAGCAGCCTAGGCAGAAGAGGCACTCGCACAGATACGCAGTATTTT,CASSLGRRGTRTDTQYF,TRBJ2-3,TRBV7-3,.,.
TGCGCCAGCAGCCAAGATAGAGCCATACCCCATCAGCCCCAGCATTTT,CASSQDRAIPHQPQHF,TRBJ1-5,TRBV4-3,.,.
TGTGCCAGCAGCGTCCAGGGGTCTAACTATGGCTACACCTTC,CASSVQGSNYGYTF,TRBJ1-2,TRBV9,.,.
TGTGCCAGCAGCTACGGGACTTTGAACACCGGGGAGCTGTTTTTT,CASSYGTLNTGELFF,TRBJ2-2,TRBV7-9,.,.
TGTGCCAGTAGTCCCGAGGCGGGGACTAATGAAAAACTGTTTTTT,CASSPEAGTNEKLFF,TRBJ1-4,TRBV19,.,.
TGCAGCACTAGGACGGGGTCCTACGAGCAGTACTTC,CSTRTGSYEQYF,TRBJ2-7,TRBV29-1,.,.
TGTGCTCTGACTAAGAACACTGAAGCTTTCTTT,CALTKNTEAFF,TRBJ1-1,TRBV30,once,.
TGTGCCAGCAGTTACTCGGGACAGGGGAATTCACCCCTCCACTTT,CASSYSGQGNSPLHF,TRBJ1-6,TRBV6-5,few,TRBD1
TGTGCCAGCAGCTTGAGGTCAGGGGGGAATGAAAAACTGTTTTTT,CASSLRSGGNEKLFF,TRBJ1-4,TRBV7-2,.,TRBD1
TGTGCCAGCAGTTTGGTAGGGGGGGATAGCAATCAGCCCCAGCATTTT,CASSLVGGDSNQPQHF,TRBJ1-5,TRBV27,once,.
TGTGCCAGCAGCCCGGGACTAGCGGGGGGGGAGACCCAGTACTTC,CASSPGLAGGETQYF,TRBJ2-5,TRBV7-7,.,TRBD2
TGTGCCACCCTAGCCAGAAGCACAGATACGCAGTATTTT,CATLARSTDTQYF,TRBJ2-3,TRBV10-3,.,.
TGTGCCAGCAAACTAGCGGGGGCCTCTACGACCGGGGAGACCCAGTACTTC,CASKLAGASTTGETQYF,TRBJ2-5,TRBV7-2,.,TRBD2
TGTGCCAGCACCCCCGCAAGGGGGAGGGGCACTGAAGCTTTCTTT,CASTPARGRGTEAFF,TRBJ1-1,TRBV28,.,.
TGTGCCAGCAGCTCTTCTTTAGCGGGGGGCCTCTACAATGAGCAGTTCTTC,CASSSSLAGGLYNEQFF,TRBJ2-1,TRBV7-2,.,TRBD2
TGTGCCAGCAGTGAAAGATCGGTTTATAGCAATCAGCCCCAGCATTTT,CASSERSVYSNQPQHF,TRBJ1-5,TRBV6-4,.,.
TGTGCCATCACCCCCGACAGGGTAACTGAAGCTTTCTTT,CAITPDRVTEAFF,TRBJ1-1,TRBV10-3,few,TRBD1
TGTGCCAGCAGAGTTACAGGCGATAGCAATCAGCCCCAGCATTTT,CASRVTGDSNQPQHF,TRBJ1-5,TRBV6-1,.,.
TGTGCCAGCAGTCTACAGGGTTACGGCTACACCTTC,CASSLQGYGYTF,TRBJ1-2,TRBV28,.,.
TGTGCGGCCCGAGGCAGGGAGGACACTGAAGCTTTCTTT,CAARGREDTEAFF,TRBJ1-1,TRBV19,.,.
TGTGCCTGGAGCCTCGGTTACTGGGGGCGGAATGAGCAGTTCTTC,CAWSLGYWGRNEQFF,TRBJ2-1,TRBV30,once,.
TGCGCCAGCAGCTTGGATCCTAGCGGGCAAGAGACCCAGTACTTC,CASSLDPSGQETQYF,TRBJ2-5,TRBV5-1,once,TRBD2
TGTGCCAGCAGCCAAGCCGGGGGGGCAGATACGCAGTATTTT,CASSQAGGADTQYF,TRBJ2-3,TRBV4-2,.,TRBD2
TGCAGTGCTGCCAGGGTTGATGAGCAGTTCTTC,CSAARVDEQFF,TRBJ2-1,TRBV20-1,.,.
TGTGCCAGCAGCGTAGCGACTTCAGCTTATGAGCAGTTCTTC,CASSVATSAYEQFF,TRBJ2-1,TRBV9,.,.
TGCGCCAGCAGCCAAACTAGCGGGGGGGCCTACGAGCAGTACTTC,CASSQTSGGAYEQYF,TRBJ2-7,TRBV4-1,.,TRBD2
TGTGCCAGCAGCTTAGGCAGGGTGGTCACTGAAGCTTTCTTT,CASSLGRVVTEAFF,TRBJ1-1,TRBV7-6,once,.
TGTGCCAGCAGCCCCCAAACGGGAGGGGAAAAACTGTTTTTT,CASSPQTGGEKLFF,TRBJ1-4,TRBV9,.,.
TGTGCCAGCAGTTTATCTCGGGGTGAGGCAGGTCTTTGGGGCTACACCTTC,CASSLSRGEAGLWGYTF,TRBJ1-2,TRBV27,.,.
TGTGCCAGCCGGGAGACAGGGGTTAATCAGCCCCAGCATTTT,CASRETGVNQPQHF,TRBJ1-5,TRBV27,.,TRBD1
TGTGCCAGCAAGGATAGCGGGGGTTCAGATACGCAGTATTTT,CASKDSGGSDTQYF,TRBJ2-3,TRBV2,few,TRBD2
TGTGCCAGCAACGCTTACAGGGAGGGCTACACCTTC,CASNAYREGYTF,TRBJ1-2,TRBV2,.,.
TGTGCCTGGAGTCCGACGACAGGGAGCGGGGAAAAACTGTTTTTT,CAWSPTTGSGEKLFF,TRBJ1-4,TRBV30,.,TRBD1
TGTGCCAGTAGTATAGGGACAGGCGCTGAAGCTTTCTTT,CASSIGTGAEAFF,TRBJ1-1,TRBV19,.,TRBD1